This TCR beta chain appears in the sequencing data of a study of CD8 T cells in Susac syndrome. A note on this clonotype: Antigen specificity is unknown.

RNA was extracted with the RNeasy kit, and a quantity of roughly 0.5 to 1 ug was reverse transcribed using random hexamers. Multiplex immunoSEQ PCR targeted 54 Vbeta and 13 Jbeta TCR beta segments. Each CDR3 protein gets one entry after TCRdb re-called the immunoSEQ multiplex PCR reads with MiXCR. Here the sample spans 250,000 to 300,000 distinct CDR3 sequences, about 91% being singletons. Isolation of CD8+ and CD4+ T cells was performed negatively, whereas enrichment of TEMRA cells was done by FACS. Study conclusions and caveats: Only a relatively small number of individuals were included in the TCR sequencing and HLA analysis.

The germline V and J ends were trimmed by 3 bases and 3 bases, with 9 bases remaining between them. CDR1 and CDR2 (germline): SGDLS, YYNGEE. The CDR3 is 14 residues long. The chain couples TRBV9 to TRBJ2-2; tentatively, D is TRBD1 or TRBD2 (5 bases each). The TCR comes from a human donor with multiple sclerosis. The sequencing sample was made of CD8+ T cells from PBMCs. CDR3: CASSGLGDTGELFF. The CDR3 DNA reads TGTGCCAGCAGCGGACTGGGGGACACCGGGGAGCTGTTTTTT. Variable domain in full (rest from reference TRBV9 and TRBJ2-2): DSGVTQTPKHLITATGQRVTLRCSPRSGDLSVYWYQQSLDQGLQFLIQYYNGEERAKGNILERFSAQQFPDLHSELNLSSLELGDSALYFCASSGLGDTGELFFGEGSRLTVL.